This TCR beta chain was recorded in a study of blood T cells in healthy people across ages. Study-wide findings and caveats: CMV infection status of these donors was not known.

This clonotype was detected a few times. Its antigen is currently unknown. The CDR3 has 14 residues. Germline trimming cut 3 bases from V and 7 bases from J; bases unmatched to any gene: 2. In germline, CDR1 is MGHRA, CDR2 YSYEKL. Caucasian individuals from Russia who were healthy and aged 6 to 90 acted as donors. Each individual donor underwent a draw of around 9.8 milliliters of peripheral blood. The use of a sample-barcoded 5' primer and a J-beta primer mix characterized a second PCR of roughly 6 to 11 cycles. One entry per CDR3 protein, called by TCRdb with MiXCR from the 5' RACE reads. There are approximately 1.5 million distinct CDR3 sequences in the sample; around 40% occur only once, and 4% lies in the top ten.

The rearrangement joins TRBV4-1 to TRBJ2-2; 10 bases match TRBD1. The sample was blood. The TCR originated in a woman aged 18 to 35 in good health. The CDR3, as DNA: TGCGCCAGCAGCCAGGGACAGGGGTACGGGGAGCTGTTTTTT. This sequence encodes CASSQGQGYGELFF.